Listed below are T cell receptor beta chains from one sample, sequenced in a study of shared clonotypes between healthy human individuals. Method: immunoSEQ multiplex PCR; TCRdb's copy keeps in-frame clones and lacks some. The table shows a few million clones, with around 95% occurring only once. Material: naive CD4+ T cells sorted from blood. These receptor sequences come from a man aged 18 to 29 in good health. CDR3s include the opening cysteine and the closing phenylalanine or tryptophan. D genes are given only for firm matches. Rows give clone size only sometimes, using once, few, many, or a class for an expanded clone.

d_gene: -; v_gene: TRBV10-3; j_gene: TRBJ2-6; abundance: -; CDR3nt: TGTGCCATCAGTGTCCGGGGCGAAGAAGCCAACGTCCTGACTTTC; CDR3aa: CAISVRGEEANVLTF
d_gene: -; v_gene: TRBV4-2; j_gene: TRBJ2-6; abundance: -; CDR3nt: TGTGCCAGCAGCCAAGGACAGGGACTTGAAGCTGGGGCCAACGTCCTGACTTTC; CDR3aa: CASSQGQGLEAGANVLTF
d_gene: TRBD1; v_gene: TRBV5-1; j_gene: TRBJ1-3; abundance: -; CDR3nt: TGCGCCAGCAGCTTGAGTGACAGGGGATCAAGCTCTGGAAACACCATATATTTT; CDR3aa: CASSLSDRGSSSGNTIYF
d_gene: TRBD1; v_gene: TRBV18; j_gene: TRBJ1-2; abundance: -; CDR3nt: TGTGCCAGCTCCCTCGGACAGGGAGACTATGGCTACACCTTC; CDR3aa: CASSLGQGDYGYTF
d_gene: -; v_gene: TRBV7-6; j_gene: TRBJ1-4; abundance: -; CDR3nt: TGTGCCAGCAGCTTGCGGGCTAATGAAAAACTGTTTTTT; CDR3aa: CASSLRANEKLFF
d_gene: TRBD2; v_gene: TRBV11-2; j_gene: TRBJ2-3; abundance: -; CDR3nt: TGTGCCAGCAGCTTCCGGAAGGCGGGAGTGGTAGATACGCAGTATTTT; CDR3aa: CASSFRKAGVVDTQYF
d_gene: TRBD1; v_gene: TRBV25-1; j_gene: TRBJ1-1; abundance: -; CDR3nt: TGTGCCAGCAGTGAATCGGGACAGGGATGGAGGAACACTGAAGCTTTCTTT; CDR3aa: CASSESGQGWRNTEAFF
d_gene: -; v_gene: TRBV30; j_gene: TRBJ1-2; abundance: -; CDR3nt: TGTGCCTGGAAAGGTACAGGGTGGAACTATGGCTACACCTTC; CDR3aa: CAWKGTGWNYGYTF
d_gene: -; v_gene: TRBV5-4; j_gene: TRBJ1-1; abundance: -; CDR3nt: TGTGCCAGCAGCCCTGGCCCCACGGAGCCGAACACTGAAGCTTTCTTT; CDR3aa: CASSPGPTEPNTEAFF
d_gene: -; v_gene: TRBV10-3; j_gene: TRBJ2-2; abundance: -; CDR3nt: TGTGCCATCAGTGAGCCAGGAGTCACCGGGGAGCTGTTTTTT; CDR3aa: CAISEPGVTGELFF
d_gene: TRBD2; v_gene: TRBV30; j_gene: TRBJ2-2; abundance: -; CDR3nt: TGTGCCTGGGGAGCGGGGTTGAACACCGGGGAGCTGTTTTTT; CDR3aa: CAWGAGLNTGELFF
d_gene: TRBD2; v_gene: TRBV18; j_gene: TRBJ2-1; abundance: few; CDR3nt: TGTGCCAGCTCACCCCCCGAGGGTAGCGGGAGATCCTACAATGAGCAGTTCTTC; CDR3aa: CASSPPEGSGRSYNEQFF
d_gene: -; v_gene: TRBV5-4; j_gene: TRBJ2-1; abundance: -; CDR3nt: TGTGCCAGCAGCTTGCCCGGGCCAGACTCCTACAATGAGCAGTTCTTC; CDR3aa: CASSLPGPDSYNEQFF
d_gene: -; v_gene: TRBV6-5; j_gene: TRBJ1-6; abundance: -; CDR3nt: TGTGCCAGCAGTTACGGGGACGGGGATAATTCACCCCTCCACTTT; CDR3aa: CASSYGDGDNSPLHF
d_gene: -; v_gene: TRBV27; j_gene: TRBJ2-4; abundance: -; CDR3nt: TGTGCCAGCAGTTGGGGCCGGGGCGTAGCCAAAAACATTCAGTACTTC; CDR3aa: CASSWGRGVAKNIQYF
d_gene: -; v_gene: TRBV5-6; j_gene: TRBJ2-1; abundance: -; CDR3nt: TGTGCCAGCAGCATGCCTCCGGGACACGGTATCAATGAGCAGTTCTTC; CDR3aa: CASSMPPGHGINEQFF
d_gene: -; v_gene: TRBV18; j_gene: TRBJ2-5; abundance: -; CDR3nt: TGTGCCAGCTCACCGGGACACCAAGAGACCCAGTACTTC; CDR3aa: CASSPGHQETQYF
d_gene: -; v_gene: TRBV30; j_gene: TRBJ1-3; abundance: -; CDR3nt: TGTGCCTGGGCACCTGGGACGGCAGCCATCTCCTCTGGAAACACCATATATTTT; CDR3aa: CAWAPGTAAISSGNTIYF
d_gene: -; v_gene: TRBV19; j_gene: TRBJ1-5; abundance: -; CDR3nt: TGTGCCAGTAGTCAGGGTCAGACCAATCAGCCCCAGCATTTT; CDR3aa: CASSQGQTNQPQHF
d_gene: -; v_gene: TRBV5-1; j_gene: TRBJ1-1; abundance: -; CDR3nt: TGCGCCAGCAGCCCGTGGAGTAGTCCTAAAGCCGACACTGAAGCTTTCTTT; CDR3aa: CASSPWSSPKADTEAFF
d_gene: -; v_gene: TRBV7-3; j_gene: TRBJ2-3; abundance: -; CDR3nt: TGTGCCAGCAGCAGGGGCCCTGTAACTAGCACAGATACGCAGTATTTT; CDR3aa: CASSRGPVTSTDTQYF
d_gene: -; v_gene: TRBV30; j_gene: TRBJ1-6; abundance: -; CDR3nt: TGTGCCTGGAGTCTCGGGAGTTCACCCCTCCACTTT; CDR3aa: CAWSLGSSPLHF
d_gene: -; v_gene: TRBV6-6; j_gene: TRBJ1-5; abundance: -; CDR3nt: TGTGCCAGCAGTTACTTCATTGAAAATCAGCCCCAGCATTTT; CDR3aa: CASSYFIENQPQHF
d_gene: -; v_gene: TRBV28; j_gene: TRBJ1-2; abundance: -; CDR3nt: TGTGCCAGCAGTACGACAGGATCAACGGGTGGCTACACCTTC; CDR3aa: CASSTTGSTGGYTF
d_gene: -; v_gene: TRBV19; j_gene: TRBJ2-2; abundance: -; CDR3nt: TGTGCCAGTAGTATAGATCACGGGGGGCCCAGCACCGGGGAGCTGTTTTTT; CDR3aa: CASSIDHGGPSTGELFF
d_gene: TRBD1; v_gene: TRBV30; j_gene: TRBJ1-5; abundance: few; CDR3nt: TGTGCCTGGACCGGGACAGGGGGACAGCCCCAGCATTTT; CDR3aa: CAWTGTGGQPQHF
d_gene: -; v_gene: TRBV7-2; j_gene: TRBJ2-7; abundance: -; CDR3nt: TGTGCCAGCAGCTTTGGTCGTATCCTGGCCTACGAGCAGTACTTC; CDR3aa: CASSFGRILAYEQYF
d_gene: -; v_gene: TRBV10-2; j_gene: TRBJ2-4; abundance: once; CDR3nt: TGCGCCAGCAGTGAACAGTCCAAAAACATTCAGTACTTC; CDR3aa: CASSEQSKNIQYF
d_gene: -; v_gene: TRBV5-1; j_gene: TRBJ2-6; abundance: -; CDR3nt: TGTGCCAGCAGCTATGACCTTAGCTCTGGTAAGGCCAACGTCCTGACTTTC; CDR3aa: CASSYDLSSGKANVLTF
d_gene: -; v_gene: TRBV2; j_gene: TRBJ1-5; abundance: -; CDR3nt: TGTGCCAGCAGGGTTGATAGCAATCAGCCCCAGCATTTT; CDR3aa: CASRVDSNQPQHF
d_gene: TRBD1; v_gene: TRBV30; j_gene: TRBJ1-4; abundance: once; CDR3nt: TGTGCCTGGAGTGTAAGGGGGGGGACAGATAATGAAAAACTGTTTTTT; CDR3aa: CAWSVRGGTDNEKLFF
d_gene: -; v_gene: TRBV5-1; j_gene: TRBJ1-1; abundance: once; CDR3nt: TGCGCCAGCAGCGCGAAATGGAACACTGAAGCTTTCTTT; CDR3aa: CASSAKWNTEAFF
d_gene: -; v_gene: TRBV5-6; j_gene: TRBJ1-1; abundance: -; CDR3nt: TGTGCCAGCAGCCCCCTTTCGGGGGGGGCCACTGAAGCTTTCTTT; CDR3aa: CASSPLSGGATEAFF
d_gene: TRBD2; v_gene: TRBV7-7; j_gene: TRBJ2-1; abundance: few; CDR3nt: TGTGCTAGCAGCTTAGGAGGGAGGGCCTCTGAGCAGTTCTTC; CDR3aa: CASSLGGRASEQFF
d_gene: -; v_gene: TRBV5-1; j_gene: TRBJ2-2; abundance: -; CDR3nt: TGCGCCAGCAGCGCGACAGGGAGGGCGACCACCGGGGAGCTGTTTTTT; CDR3aa: CASSATGRATTGELFF
d_gene: TRBD1; v_gene: TRBV6-4; j_gene: TRBJ1-2; abundance: -; CDR3nt: TGTGCCAGCAGGCCGGGACAGGGGGCGTTTGGCTACACCTTC; CDR3aa: CASRPGQGAFGYTF
d_gene: -; v_gene: TRBV7-8; j_gene: TRBJ2-5; abundance: -; CDR3nt: TGTGCCAGCAGGCAGGGCGGGTGGGAGACCCAGTACTTC; CDR3aa: CASRQGGWETQYF
d_gene: -; v_gene: TRBV7-9; j_gene: TRBJ1-2; abundance: -; CDR3nt: TGTGCCAGCAGCTTAGAGGCGGCTAACTATGGCTACACCTTC; CDR3aa: CASSLEAANYGYTF
d_gene: -; v_gene: TRBV5-4; j_gene: TRBJ2-3; abundance: -; CDR3nt: TGTGCCAGCAGCCCTCAAATTTCTAGCACAGATACGCAGTATTTT; CDR3aa: CASSPQISSTDTQYF
d_gene: -; v_gene: TRBV2; j_gene: TRBJ2-7; abundance: -; CDR3nt: TGTGCCAGCAGGGCCAGGGTAAAGGAGCAGTACTTC; CDR3aa: CASRARVKEQYF
d_gene: -; v_gene: TRBV19; j_gene: TRBJ2-4; abundance: -; CDR3nt: TGTGCCAGTAGTACGGGGGGCCAATTAGCCAAAAACATTCAGTACTTC; CDR3aa: CASSTGGQLAKNIQYF
d_gene: -; v_gene: TRBV7-9; j_gene: TRBJ1-6; abundance: -; CDR3nt: TGTGCCAGCAGCGACGAGGACTCCTATAATTCACCCCTCCACTTT; CDR3aa: CASSDEDSYNSPLHF
d_gene: TRBD2; v_gene: TRBV9; j_gene: TRBJ2-5; abundance: -; CDR3nt: TGTGCCAGCAGCGTGACGGGACTAGCAGGCCAAGAGACCCAGTACTTC; CDR3aa: CASSVTGLAGQETQYF
d_gene: -; v_gene: TRBV10-1; j_gene: TRBJ2-5; abundance: -; CDR3nt: TGCGCCAGCAGTGATGGGTCAGGGCAAGAGACCCAGTACTTC; CDR3aa: CASSDGSGQETQYF
d_gene: -; v_gene: TRBV7-2; j_gene: TRBJ2-5; abundance: -; CDR3nt: TGTGCCAGCAGCGCCAGTGGGACCCAGTACTTC; CDR3aa: CASSASGTQYF
d_gene: -; v_gene: TRBV2; j_gene: TRBJ1-6; abundance: few; CDR3nt: TGTGCCAGCAGTGAAGGGCAGGGCCCGCATTCACCCCTCCACTTT; CDR3aa: CASSEGQGPHSPLHF
d_gene: TRBD2; v_gene: TRBV6-6; j_gene: TRBJ2-5; abundance: -; CDR3nt: TGTGCCAGCAAGCTGGGGGGGGGCCAAGAGACCCAGTACTTC; CDR3aa: CASKLGGGQETQYF
d_gene: TRBD1; v_gene: TRBV5-1; j_gene: TRBJ2-1; abundance: once; CDR3nt: TGCGCCAGCAGCTTGGGGGACAGGGGAAAAAGCAATGAGCAGTTCTTC; CDR3aa: CASSLGDRGKSNEQFF
d_gene: -; v_gene: TRBV11-2; j_gene: TRBJ1-2; abundance: once; CDR3nt: TGTGCCAGCAGCTTAGGGGGGAAGAACTATGGCTACACCTTC; CDR3aa: CASSLGGKNYGYTF
d_gene: TRBD1; v_gene: TRBV18; j_gene: TRBJ1-3; abundance: -; CDR3nt: TGTGCCAGCTCACCAACCCAGGGGGTAGCTGGAAACACCATATATTTT; CDR3aa: CASSPTQGVAGNTIYF
d_gene: -; v_gene: TRBV2; j_gene: TRBJ1-5; abundance: -; CDR3nt: TGTGCCAGCAGTGACCACAATAGCAATCAGCCCCAGCATTTT; CDR3aa: CASSDHNSNQPQHF
d_gene: -; v_gene: TRBV7-7; j_gene: TRBJ2-7; abundance: -; CDR3nt: TGTGCTAGCAGCCCAACGGCGTTGAACGGAGAGCAGTACTTC; CDR3aa: CASSPTALNGEQYF
d_gene: TRBD2; v_gene: TRBV6-5; j_gene: TRBJ2-3; abundance: once; CDR3nt: TGTGCCAGCAGTTCCCCGGGACTAGCGGGACGAGATACGCAGTATTTT; CDR3aa: CASSSPGLAGRDTQYF